The clone carrying this T cell receptor beta chain appeared once. This may come from a read error, since a much larger clone is one base off. A modified ARM-PCR protocol with three rounds of nested PCR amplified TCRbeta. Via MiXCR, TCRdb re-called the multiplex PCR reads, giving one row per CDR3 protein. The profile shows 110,000 or so distinct CDR3 sequences, 62% of them singletons. No cell sorting was done before RNA was extracted from the tissue. This non-tumor lung sample came from over 3 cm beyond the tumor edge. The CDR3 extends over 12 amino acids. The V gene's germline CDR1 is SGHVS and CDR2 FQNEAQ. The data originate from a study of tumor and adjacent non-tumor tissue in lung cancer. Study overall: Histology: 12 adenocarcinoma, a couple of squamous cell carcinoma, 1 small cell lung cancer.

The receptor was isolated from a man in his 60s with non-small cell lung cancer. Sequenced: distant non-tumor lung tissue. This sequence joins TRBV7-8 and TRBJ2-2; D not certain. The CDR3 loop is CANSLVGGELFF. As DNA, the CDR3 is TGTGCCAACAGCTTAGTGGGCGGGGAGCTGTTTTTT.